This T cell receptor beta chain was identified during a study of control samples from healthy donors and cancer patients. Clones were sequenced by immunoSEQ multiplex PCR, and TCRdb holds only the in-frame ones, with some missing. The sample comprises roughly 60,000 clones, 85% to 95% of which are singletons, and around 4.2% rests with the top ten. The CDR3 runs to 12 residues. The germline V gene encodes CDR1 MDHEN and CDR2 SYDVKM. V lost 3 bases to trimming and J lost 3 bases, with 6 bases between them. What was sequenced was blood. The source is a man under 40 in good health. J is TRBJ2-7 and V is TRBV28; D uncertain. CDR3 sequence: CASSLTGYEQYF. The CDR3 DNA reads TGTGCCAGCAGTTTGACGGGCTACGAGCAGTACTTC.